This TCR beta chain was sequenced during a study of T-cell memory formation after mild COVID-19. The CDR3 runs to 18 residues. The V segment lost 2 bases and the J segment 0 bases; nucleotides outside the gene matches: 11. Germline CDR1 SGHRS, CDR2 YFSETQ. TCRdb re-derived calls from the 5' RACE reads in MiXCR, one entry per CDR3 protein. The sample contains approximately 440,000 distinct CDR3 sequences, 15% to 20% of which appear only once. The chain uses TRBV5-1 and TRBJ2-3; the match to TRBD2 covers 8 bases. This TCR was recovered from an adult woman who had mild COVID-19 (a few samples of this study predate the infection). Cell type and time point are not known. The sequenced sample was PBMCs or a T cell subset sorted from them (not recorded which). CDR3 sequence (DNA): TGCGCCAGCAGCTTTACAGCGGGGGCCCCAGTGAGCACAGATACGCAGTATTTT. Amino acids: CASSFTAGAPVSTDTQYF.